This TCR beta chain originates from a study of blood T cells in healthy people across ages. The study's findings and limits: Versus aged donors, long-lived donors had higher diversity and more naive CD4+ cells.

Healthy Caucasians from Russia aged about 6 to 95 served as donors. Per the germline V gene, CDR1 is SGHDT and CDR2 is YYEEEE. V gave up 2 bases and J gave up 7 bases, with 22 bases separating them. This CDR3 region has 16 residues. Through a sample-barcoded 5' primer and a J-beta primer mix, a second PCR was run for roughly 6 to 11 cycles. TCRdb recomputed calls from the 5' RACE reads with MiXCR, one row per CDR3 protein. The top ten clones hold under 20% of a sample with some 1 million distinct CDR3 sequences, over 35% of them seen once. Concerning this clonotype itself: The target antigen is unknown.

The sequenced sample was blood. The TCR originated in an older woman in good health. V gene TRBV5-6 combines with J gene TRBJ2-7, with D possibly TRBD2 on 6 matching bases. CDR3 sequence reads: CASSFLGRGSYNEQYF. The CDR3 bases are TGTGCCAGCAGCTTCCTCGGGAGAGGCTCCTACAATGAGCAGTACTTC.